This entry lists 2 T cell receptor beta chains sequenced from one sample in a study of monozygotic twins with inflammatory bowel disease (dated by TCRdb to between 2018 and 2021). The library was prepared using 5' RACE. Sequenced using an Illumina HiSeq 2500. TCRdb reprocessed the reads and provides one entry for every CDR3 protein sequence; no DNA is given. The sample table records around 450,000 distinct CDR3 sequences. About 2.2% of the sample is held by the ten biggest clonotypes. The specimen sequenced was blood. These receptors were collected from a human donor with ulcerative colitis or Crohn's disease, or a healthy co-twin of an affected twin (not recorded which).

This chain connects TRBV3-1 to TRBJ2-1; there is no DNA to check the TCRdb D call of TRBD1. CDR3 length equals 14 residues. Germline-derived CDR1 and CDR2 are LGHDT and YNNKEL (reference sequence). This CDR3 reads CASSLSDRGNEQFF.

The rearrangement links TRBV20-1 to TRBJ2-1; TCRdb reports TRBD2, a call that lacks DNA to check it against. The V gene's germline CDR1 is DFQATT and CDR2 SNEGSKA (reference sequence). There are 14 residues in the CDR3. CDR3 sequence reads: CREREEFSYNEQFF.